Below are 23 T cell receptor beta chains sequenced from a single sample in a study of cytomegalovirus exposure and HLA in healthy donors. With 60 Vbeta and 13 Jbeta primers, the PCR was carried out. Produced via immunoSEQ multiplex PCR; TCRdb's table is partial and in-frame only. Altogether some 70,000 clones are present, approximately 70% being singletons, with the ten largest covering around 15%. Sequenced sample: PBMCs. These receptors came from a male donor in good health and CMV-seropositive.

In its sample, this clone is medium-sized. This rearrangement joins TRBV9 to TRBJ2-5, with 9 bases that match TRBD1. The CDR3 totals 16 residues. J gave up 5 bases and V 4 bases, and 12 bases lay outside the gene matches. CDR1 is SGDLS and CDR2 is YYNGEE in the germline V gene. The CDR3 reads CASSHPGTGFGETQYF. CDR3 bases: TGTGCCAGCAGCCACCCCGGGACAGGGTTTGGGGAGACCCAGTACTTC.

This clone was counted only a few times. V is TRBV27 and J is TRBJ2-3; tentatively, D is TRBD1 (5 bases). This CDR3 has 14 residues. With 4 bases removed from V and 1 base from J, the gap between germline ends came to 9 bases. Germline V gene data show CDR1 as MNHEY and CDR2 as SMNVEV (reference sequence). The DNA of the CDR3 is TGTGCCAGCAGTTGGGAACAGGGCACAGATACGCAGTATTTT. It encodes CASSWEQGTDTQYF.

This clone was picked up a small number of times. The chain couples TRBV7-9 to TRBJ1-1; D ambiguous. Per germline, CDR1 SEHNR and CDR2 FQNEAQ (reference sequence). V lost 3 bases and J 0 bases, leaving 5 bases between the germline ends. This CDR3 comprises 13 residues. In DNA form, the CDR3 reads TGTGCCAGCAGCTTCCTAGTGAACACTGAAGCTTTCTTT. Translation: CASSFLVNTEAFF.

The V gene is TRBV21-1, the J gene TRBJ1-4; TRBD1 was called by the table and not checked on the DNA. TRBV21-1 is designated a pseudogene. The CDR3 covers 15 residues. CDR3 bases: TGTGCCAGCAACAGGCCGGGACAGAGTAATGAAAAACTGTTTTTT. Translation: CASNRPGQSNEKLFF.

This chain joins TRBV6-1 and TRBJ1-5; TRBD1 matches 8 bases. Trimming at V came to 11 bases and at J to 6 bases, leaving 9 bases not matched to a gene. Germline CDR1 is MNHNS and CDR2 is SASEGT. The CDR3 covers 13 residues. The CDR3 protein is CALDRVGAQPQHF. The CDR3 DNA reads TGTGCCCTGGACAGGGTAGGCGCTCAGCCCCAGCATTTT.

The chain uses TRBV10-2 and TRBJ1-4; D might be TRBD1 (5 bases). The V end lost 3 bases, the J end lost 7 bases, and 15 bases lay between the germline ends. CDR1 and CDR2 (germline): WSHSY, SAAADI. The CDR3 spans 15 residues. CDR3 nucleotide sequence: TGCGCCAGCAGTGATCGTCGCAGGGAAGGTGAAAAACTGTTTTTT. Protein sequence: CASSDRRREGEKLFF.

This chain joins TRBV4-3 and TRBJ2-2; D is perhaps TRBD1 (5 bases). Trimming shortened V by 1 base and J by 5 bases, and 11 bases separated the two germline ends. CDR1 and CDR2 (germline): LGHNA, YSLEER. This CDR3 comprises 15 residues. CDR3 nucleotides: TGCGCCAGCAGCCAAGGGCGCAGGGCTACCGGGGAGCTGTTTTTT. Protein product: CASSQGRRATGELFF.

The V call is TRBV11-2, the J call TRBJ1-5; TRBD1 is a possible D gene (6 bases). This CDR3 has 14 residues. V was pared by 5 bases and J by 2 bases, with 10 bases between. The V gene's germline CDR1 is SGHAT and CDR2 FQNNGV. DNA for the CDR3: TGTGCCAGCAGCCCAGGGGTGGGCAATCAGCCCCAGCATTTT. This encodes CASSPGVGNQPQHF.

This clone was detected only a few times. The chain has TRBV11-2 and TRBJ1-5; TRBD1 is a possible D gene (6 bases). Germline CDR1 SGHAT, CDR2 FQNNGV. V gave up 1 base and J gave up 7 bases, with 8 bases separating them. This CDR3 is 13 amino acids long. The CDR3 nucleotides are TGTGCCAGCAGCTTAGGAGACAGGCAGCCCCAGCATTTT. Amino acids: CASSLGDRQPQHF. The full variable domain, in which reference TRBV11-2 and TRBJ1-5 provide the parts outside the CDR3, is EAGVAQSPRYKIIEKRQSVAFWCNPISGHATLYWYQQILGQGPKLLIQFQNNGVVDDSQLPKDRFSAERLKGVDSTLKIQPAKLEDSAVYLCASSLGDRQPQHFGDGTRLSIL.

The gene calls are TRBV27 and TRBJ1-5; TRBD1 is a possible D gene (6 bases). This CDR3 contains 14 residues. Between the trimmed V and J ends, which lost 3 bases and 6 bases, there was a span of 12 bases. Germline V gene data show CDR1 as MNHEY and CDR2 as SMNVEV (reference sequence). CDR3 loop: CASSFTGPGQPQHF. The CDR3 DNA is TGTGCCAGCAGTTTCACAGGGCCGGGTCAGCCCCAGCATTTT.

The rearrangement uses TRBV19 and TRBJ2-7; 8 positions agree with TRBD1. After removal of 3 bases from V and 5 bases from J, the junction contained 6 bases not matched to a gene. The CDR3 is 14 amino acids. Germline-derived CDR1 and CDR2 are LNHDA and SQIVND (reference sequence). In DNA form, the CDR3 reads TGTGCCAGTAGTATTGGACAGGGTCTTAACGAGCAGTACTTC. Its protein is CASSIGQGLNEQYF.

The rearrangement links TRBV11-2 to TRBJ1-1; D not resolved. CDR3 length: 14 residues. Trimming stripped 0 bases from V and 4 bases from J, with 9 bases between. Germline values: CDR1 SGHAT, CDR2 FQNNGV. As DNA, the CDR3 is TGTGCCAGCAGCTTAGATCCGAGAGGCACTGAAGCTTTCTTT. Its translation is CASSLDPRGTEAFF.

This chain joins TRBV27 and TRBJ1-5; D gene uncertain. V lost 4 bases and J 9 bases, leaving 19 bases between the germline ends. Germline CDR1 reads MNHEY; CDR2 reads SMNVEV (reference sequence). The CDR3 has 15 residues. The CDR3 here is CASSSEDGLKGPQHF. The DNA of the CDR3 is TGTGCCAGCAGTTCGGAGGACGGCCTAAAGGGGCCCCAGCATTTT.

This sequence joins TRBV30 and TRBJ1-1, with D maybe TRBD1 (5 bases). The V gene's germline CDR1 is GTSNPN and CDR2 SVGIG (reference sequence). CDR3 size: 16 residues. Trimming took off 3 bases at V and 2 bases at J, with 19 bases between the two ends. CDR3 coding DNA: TGTGCCTGGAGGGGTTCAAGCGCAGGGCGTAACACTGAAGCTTTCTTT. Its protein product is CAWRGSSAGRNTEAFF.

The genes are TRBV4-3 and TRBJ1-6; D not resolved. The CDR3 has 16 residues. Trimming left V 2 bases short and J 7 bases short, with 15 bases between. Germline V gene sequence: CDR1 LGHNA, CDR2 YSLEER. The CDR3 coding sequence is TGCGCCAGCAGCCAACTCCCCTCAGCGAACAATTCACCCCTCCACTTT. Its protein is CASSQLPSANNSPLHF.

This clone was seen a handful of times. The same CDR3 can be traced to other DNA sequences in this sample. The chain recombines TRBV7-2 with TRBJ2-3; D is perhaps TRBD2 (6 bases). The CDR3 is 15 amino acids. V gave up 4 bases and J gave up 0 bases, with 11 bases separating them. Germline V CDR1 and CDR2: SGHTA, FQGNSA. The CDR3 loop reads CASSSDYLSTDTQYF. CDR3 nucleotides: TGTGCCAGCAGCTCGGACTACCTCAGCACAGATACGCAGTATTTT.

This sequence joins TRBV4-1 and TRBJ2-1; TRBD1 matches 7 bases. J was trimmed by 3 bases and V by 0 bases; bases with no gene match: 11. CDR1 and CDR2 (germline): MGHRA, YSYEKL. The CDR3 runs 18 residues. Here the CDR3 reads CASSQDGVGTAFYNEQFF. CDR3 nucleotide sequence: TGCGCCAGCAGCCAAGATGGCGTGGGGACAGCCTTCTACAATGAGCAGTTCTTC.

This chain connects TRBV6-5 to TRBJ1-6; 7 nucleotides align to TRBD1. Germline CDR1 is MNHEY and CDR2 is SVGAGI. The CDR3 totals 14 residues. Trimming took 10 bases from V and 9 from J; bases not matched to a gene: 12. The DNA for the CDR3 is TGTGCCACCGTACCCAGACAGGGTCGTTCACCCCTCCACTTT. This encodes CATVPRQGRSPLHF.

This chain joins TRBV11-3 and TRBJ2-1; D may be TRBD2 (5 bases). The V gene's germline CDR1 is SGHNT and CDR2 YENEEA. The CDR3 runs 14 residues. V was trimmed by 5 bases and J by 6 bases, leaving 14 bases between them. The CDR3 spells CASSHGNRLNEQFF. The CDR3 bases are TGTGCCAGCAGCCACGGGAACCGGCTCAATGAGCAGTTCTTC.

The genes are TRBV6-6 and TRBJ1-6; 8 positions agree with TRBD1. The V gene end was trimmed by 6 bases and the J gene end by 7 bases; junction bases not matched to a gene: 2. The CDR3 contains 13 residues. Germline V CDR1 and CDR2: MNHNY, SVGAGI (reference sequence). CDR3 DNA sequence: TGTGCCAGCAGACAGGGGGAGAATTCACCCCTCCACTTT. It encodes CASRQGENSPLHF.

The chain couples TRBV27 to TRBJ2-3; possible D gene TRBD2, 6 bases. V lost 0 bases to trimming and J lost 2 bases, with 15 bases between them. This CDR3 spans 17 amino acids. Germline loops: CDR1 MNHEY, CDR2 SMNVEV (reference sequence). The CDR3 coding sequence is TGTGCCAGCAGTTTATCCCCTTGGGACTTATCCACAGATACGCAGTATTTT. As protein: CASSLSPWDLSTDTQYF.

This rearrangement joins TRBV27 to TRBJ2-7; the D gene is possibly TRBD2 (6 bases). The CDR3 sequence is 13 residues long. V lost 2 bases, J lost 7 bases, and 12 bases lay in between. Germline-derived CDR1 and CDR2 are MNHEY and SMNVEV (reference sequence). The CDR3 here is CASSLIRDWEQYF. The CDR3 nucleotides read TGTGCCAGCAGTTTAATCCGGGACTGGGAGCAGTACTTC.

This chain connects TRBV7-9 to TRBJ2-7, with 7 bases that match TRBD2. CDR3 length: 12 residues. The ends lost 6 bases at V and 9 bases at J; junction bases unmatched: 8. Germline assignment: CDR1 SEHNR and CDR2 FQNEAQ (reference sequence). CDR3 loop: CASSQEGRGQYF. The CDR3 DNA reads as TGTGCCAGCAGTCAAGAGGGGAGGGGGCAGTACTTC. Looking up the rest from reference TRBV7-9 and TRBJ2-7 gives the full variable domain: DTGVSQNPRHKITKRGQNVTFRCDPISEHNRLYWYRQTLGQGPEFLTYFQNEAQLEKSRLLSDRFSAERPKGSFSTLEIQRTEQGDSAMYLCASSQEGRGQYFGPGTRLTVT.